A selection of T cell receptor beta chains follows, all from one sample in a study of regulatory T cells in long-lasting Graves disease. TCRdb itself ran the multiplex PCR reads through MiXCR, one entry per CDR3 protein. The sample has 400,000 to 500,000 distinct CDR3 sequences, 14% seen once; the top ten hold roughly 18%. The same data also contributed to another study, on T cells in Graves' hyperthyroidism and ophthalmopathy.

The material sequenced was peripheral blood mononuclear cells (PBMCs), taken at new diagnosis, from a patient treated with antithyroid drugs. Receptors were obtained from a woman aged 45-59 years with Graves disease. Both conserved end residues are trimmed from each CDR3. D genes are given only for firm matches.

d_call: TRBD2
v_call: TRBV6-4
cdr3_aa: ASSYSSPAGSTGELF

d_call: TRBD2
v_call: TRBV5-1
cdr3_aa: ASSLGGRAPYNEQF

d_call: NA
v_call: TRBV10-2
cdr3_aa: ASREFPTDTQY

d_call: TRBD2
v_call: TRBV25-1
cdr3_aa: ASTGLAGFWDTGELF

d_call: TRBD2
v_call: TRBV7-3
cdr3_aa: ASSSGGRGETQY

d_call: NA
v_call: TRBV2
cdr3_aa: ASSRAGATYEQY

d_call: TRBD2
v_call: TRBV28
cdr3_aa: ASSYHGSGRPTLENEQF

d_call: NA
v_call: TRBV4-1
cdr3_aa: ASSRYRDLSADTQY

d_call: NA
v_call: TRBV19
cdr3_aa: ASSIDIRGRLGNTIY

d_call: NA
v_call: TRBV5-1
cdr3_aa: ASRDGANYGYT